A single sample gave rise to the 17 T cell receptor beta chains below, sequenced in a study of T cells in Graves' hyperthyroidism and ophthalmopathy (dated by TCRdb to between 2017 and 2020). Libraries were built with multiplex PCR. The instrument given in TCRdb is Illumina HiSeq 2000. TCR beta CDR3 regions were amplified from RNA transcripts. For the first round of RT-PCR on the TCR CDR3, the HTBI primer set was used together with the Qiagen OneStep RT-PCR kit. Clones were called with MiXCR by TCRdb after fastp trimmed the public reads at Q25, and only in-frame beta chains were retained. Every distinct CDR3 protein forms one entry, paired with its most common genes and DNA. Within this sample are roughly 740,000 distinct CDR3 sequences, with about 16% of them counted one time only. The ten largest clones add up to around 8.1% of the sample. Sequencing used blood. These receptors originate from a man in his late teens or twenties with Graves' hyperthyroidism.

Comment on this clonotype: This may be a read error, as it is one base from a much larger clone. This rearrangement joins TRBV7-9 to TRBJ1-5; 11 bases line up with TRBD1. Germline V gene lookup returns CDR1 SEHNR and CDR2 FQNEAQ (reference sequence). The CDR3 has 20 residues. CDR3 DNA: TGTGCCAGCAGCTACTCAGCATGGGACAGGGGGTATTGGAGCAATCAGCTCCAGCATTTT. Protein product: CASSYSAWDRGYWSNQLQHF.

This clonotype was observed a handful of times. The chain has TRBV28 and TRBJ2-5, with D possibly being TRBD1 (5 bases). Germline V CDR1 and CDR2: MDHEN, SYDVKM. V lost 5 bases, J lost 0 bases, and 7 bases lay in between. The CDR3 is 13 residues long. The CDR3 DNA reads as TGTGCCAGCAGTAAGACAGACCAAGAGACCCAGTACTTC. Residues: CASSKTDQETQYF.

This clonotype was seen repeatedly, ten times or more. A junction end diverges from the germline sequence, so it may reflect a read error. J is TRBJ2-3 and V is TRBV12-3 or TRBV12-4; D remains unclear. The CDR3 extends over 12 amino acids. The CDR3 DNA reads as TGTGCCAGCAGCTTAGGATCAGATACGCAGTATTTT. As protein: CASSLGSDTQYF.

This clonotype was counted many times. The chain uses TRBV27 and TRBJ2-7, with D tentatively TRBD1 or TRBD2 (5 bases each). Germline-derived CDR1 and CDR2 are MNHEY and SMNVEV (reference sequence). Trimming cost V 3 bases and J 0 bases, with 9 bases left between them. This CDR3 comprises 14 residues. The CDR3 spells CASSLKGSSYEQYF. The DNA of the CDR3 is TGTGCCAGCAGTTTGAAGGGGAGCTCCTACGAGCAGTACTTC.

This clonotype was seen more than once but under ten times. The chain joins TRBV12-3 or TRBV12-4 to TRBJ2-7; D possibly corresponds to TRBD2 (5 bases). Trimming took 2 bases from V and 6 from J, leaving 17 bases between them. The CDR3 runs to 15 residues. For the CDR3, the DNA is TGTGCCAGCAGTTTACTCTCTAGCCGGAGATGCGAGCAGTACTTC. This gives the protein CASSLLSSRRCEQYF.

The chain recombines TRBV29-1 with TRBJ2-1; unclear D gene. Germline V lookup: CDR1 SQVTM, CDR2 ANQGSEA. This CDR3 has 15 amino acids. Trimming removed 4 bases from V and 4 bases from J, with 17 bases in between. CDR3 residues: CSVGPGISAYNEQFF. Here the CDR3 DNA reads TGCAGCGTTGGGCCTGGGATTTCTGCTTACAATGAGCAGTTCTTC.

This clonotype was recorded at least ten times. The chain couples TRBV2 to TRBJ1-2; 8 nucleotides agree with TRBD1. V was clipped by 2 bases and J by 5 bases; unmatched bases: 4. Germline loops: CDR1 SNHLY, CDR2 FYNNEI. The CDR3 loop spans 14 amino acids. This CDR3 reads CASSEQGARYGYTF. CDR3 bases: TGTGCCAGCAGTGAACAGGGGGCGAGGTATGGCTACACCTTC. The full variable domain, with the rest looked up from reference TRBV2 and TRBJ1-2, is EPEVTQTPSHQVTQMGQEVILRCVPISNHLYFYWYRQILGQKVEFLVSFYNNEISEKSEIFDDQFSVERPDGSNFTLKIRSTKLEDSAMYFCASSEQGARYGYTFGSGTRLTVV.

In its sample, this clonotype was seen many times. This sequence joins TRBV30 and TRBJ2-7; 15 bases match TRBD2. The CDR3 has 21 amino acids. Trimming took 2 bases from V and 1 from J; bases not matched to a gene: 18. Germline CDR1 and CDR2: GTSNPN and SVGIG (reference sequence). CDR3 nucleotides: TGTGCCTGGAGTCCTCCCCTACAACCGGGACTAGCGGGAGGATTGTCCTACGAGCAGTACTTC. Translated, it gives CAWSPPLQPGLAGGLSYEQYF.

In DNA, the CDR3 is TGTGCCAGCAGTTACTCGGACCCCACAGATACGCAGTATTTT. This translates into CASSYSDPTDTQYF. The chain employs TRBV6-2 or TRBV6-3 and TRBJ2-3, with D hard to call. The CDR3 has 14 amino acids. V gave up 0 bases and J gave up 2 bases, with 6 bases separating them. The V gene's germline CDR1 is MNHEY and CDR2 SVGEGT.

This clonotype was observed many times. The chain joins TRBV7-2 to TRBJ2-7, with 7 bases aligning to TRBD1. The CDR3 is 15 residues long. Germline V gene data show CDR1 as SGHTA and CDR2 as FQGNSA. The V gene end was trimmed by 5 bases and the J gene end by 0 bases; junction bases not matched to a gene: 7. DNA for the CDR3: TGTGCCAGCAGCGACCGGACAGGTCTCTCCTACGAGCAGTACTTC. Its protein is CASSDRTGLSYEQYF.

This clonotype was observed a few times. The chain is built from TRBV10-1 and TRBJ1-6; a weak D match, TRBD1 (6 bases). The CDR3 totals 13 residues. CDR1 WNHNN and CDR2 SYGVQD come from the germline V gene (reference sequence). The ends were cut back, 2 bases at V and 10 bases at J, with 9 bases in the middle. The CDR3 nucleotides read TGCGCCAGCAGTGAGACGGGGGCGTCACCCCTCCACTTT. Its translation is CASSETGASPLHF.

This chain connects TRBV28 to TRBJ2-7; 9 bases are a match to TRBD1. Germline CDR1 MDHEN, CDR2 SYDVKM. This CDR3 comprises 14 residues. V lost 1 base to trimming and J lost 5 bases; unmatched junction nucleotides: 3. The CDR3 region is CASSLYRGQNEQYF. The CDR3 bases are TGTGCCAGCAGTTTATACAGGGGGCAGAACGAGCAGTACTTC.

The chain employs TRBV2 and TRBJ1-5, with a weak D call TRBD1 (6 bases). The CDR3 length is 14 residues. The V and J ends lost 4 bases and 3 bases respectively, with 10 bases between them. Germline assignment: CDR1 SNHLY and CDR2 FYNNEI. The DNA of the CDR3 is TGTGCCAGCAGTGGGGGGGCCACCAATCAGCCCCAGCATTTT. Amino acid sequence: CASSGGATNQPQHF.

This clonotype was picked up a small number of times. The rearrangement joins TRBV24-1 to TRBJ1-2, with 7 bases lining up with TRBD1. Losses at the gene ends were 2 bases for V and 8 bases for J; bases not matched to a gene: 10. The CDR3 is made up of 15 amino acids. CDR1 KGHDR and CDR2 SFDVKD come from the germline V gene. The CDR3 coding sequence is TGTGCCACCAGTGATTGGAACAGGGGAGCGGACGGCTACACCTTC. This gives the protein CATSDWNRGADGYTF.

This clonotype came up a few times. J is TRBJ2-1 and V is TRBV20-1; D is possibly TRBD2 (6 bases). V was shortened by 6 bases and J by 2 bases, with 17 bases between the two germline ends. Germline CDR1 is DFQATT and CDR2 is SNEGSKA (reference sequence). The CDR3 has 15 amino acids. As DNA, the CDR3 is TGCAGTGCATCCTCACGGGTAGCGGCCTACAATGAGCAGTTCTTC. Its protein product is CSASSRVAAYNEQFF.

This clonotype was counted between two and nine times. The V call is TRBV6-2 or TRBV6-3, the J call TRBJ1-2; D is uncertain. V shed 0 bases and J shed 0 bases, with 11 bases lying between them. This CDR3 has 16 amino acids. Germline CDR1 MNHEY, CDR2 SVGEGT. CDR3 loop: CASSYSNSEANYGYTF. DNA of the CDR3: TGTGCCAGCAGTTACTCGAATTCCGAAGCTAACTATGGCTACACCTTC.

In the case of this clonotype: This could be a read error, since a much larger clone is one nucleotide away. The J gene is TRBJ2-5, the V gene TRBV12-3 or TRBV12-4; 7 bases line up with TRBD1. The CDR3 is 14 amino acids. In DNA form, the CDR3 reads TGTGCCGGCAGAGAGACAGGGTACCAAGAGACCCAGTACTTC. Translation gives CAGRETGYQETQYF.